What follows describes a single T cell receptor (beta chain). This entry belongs to a study of blood T cell repertoires in COVID-19. In the study overall: Acute-phase and convalescent COVID-19 samples originated in the United States, Italy and Spain. In each case, the material was cDNA or gDNA derived from T cells, B-cell-depleted T cells, or PBMCs.

Original processing notes: Estimates of nucleated cell counts were drawn from the amplification of reference gene primers. Sequencing was performed with immunoSEQ multiplex PCR; in TCRdb, only in-frame clones are kept and a portion is missing. The DNA gave D and trimming, while V, J and clone size come from that table. The sample shows 20,000 to 30,000 clones, 90% of them seen only once. Sequencing was performed on peripheral blood. The clonotype comes from a human donor in a cohort sampled during active COVID-19.

CDR3 coding DNA: TGTGCCAGCAGTCCAGGACAGGCCCCAGAGACCCAGTACTTC. Encoded protein: CASSPGQAPETQYF. The chain combines TRBV27 with TRBJ2-5; 7 nucleotides line up with TRBD1. The CDR3 spans 14 residues. The V gene end was trimmed by 5 bases and the J gene end by 4 bases; junction bases not matched to a gene: 7. Germline loops: CDR1 MNHEY, CDR2 SMNVEV (reference sequence).